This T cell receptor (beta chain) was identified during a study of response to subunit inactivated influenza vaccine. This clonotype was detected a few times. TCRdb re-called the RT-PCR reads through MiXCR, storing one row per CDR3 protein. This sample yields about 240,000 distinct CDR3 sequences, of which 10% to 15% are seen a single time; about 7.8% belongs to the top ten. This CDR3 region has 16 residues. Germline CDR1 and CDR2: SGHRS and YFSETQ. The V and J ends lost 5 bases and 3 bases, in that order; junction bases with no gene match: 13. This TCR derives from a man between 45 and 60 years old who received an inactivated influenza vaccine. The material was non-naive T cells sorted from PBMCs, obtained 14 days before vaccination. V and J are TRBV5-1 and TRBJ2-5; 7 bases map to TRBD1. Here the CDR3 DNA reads TGCGCCAGCAGGCCTAGAACAGGGGCAATGGAAGAGACCCAGTACTTC. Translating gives CASRPRTGAMEETQYF.